A single sample is the source of the 10 T cell receptor beta chains below, sequenced in a study of T cells in Graves' hyperthyroidism and ophthalmopathy. Regions amplified from RNA transcripts were the TCR beta CDR3 regions. With the HTBI primer set, the TCR CDR3 went through a first round of RT-PCR. In TCRdb, the multiplex PCR reads were re-called with MiXCR into one record per CDR3 protein. The table lists about 700,000 distinct CDR3 sequences, 14% of them singletons. Specimen: blood. The receptor set was obtained from a woman aged 18-30 years with Graves' hyperthyroidism.

A few counts support this clonotype. The chain uses TRBV19 and TRBJ2-3; TRBD2 is a possible D gene (5 bases). V was trimmed by 2 bases and J by 1 base, leaving 22 bases between them. CDR3 length: 19 amino acids. CDR1 and CDR2 (germline): LNHDA, SQIVND (reference sequence). Written as DNA, the CDR3 is TGTGCCAGTAGTATACCGATCCGCCGGGCGAGCGGCGGCACAGATACGCAGTATTTT. Its protein product is CASSIPIRRASGGTDTQYF. The complete variable domain, with remaining parts taken from reference TRBV19 and TRBJ2-3, reads DGGITQSPKYLFRKEGQNVTLSCEQNLNHDAMYWYRQDPGQGLRLIYYSQIVNDFQKGDIAEGYSVSREKKESFPLTVTSAQKNPTAFYLCASSIPIRRASGGTDTQYFGPGTRLTVL.

The genes are TRBV11-2 and TRBJ1-3; D remains ambiguous. Germline lookup yields CDR1 SGHAT and CDR2 FQNNGV. Trimming cost V 3 bases and J 1 base, with 10 bases left between them. CDR3 size: 15 residues. CDR3 residues: CASSFGMASGNTIYF. CDR3 nucleotide sequence: TGTGCCAGCAGCTTTGGAATGGCATCTGGAAACACCATATATTTT.

This clonotype has at least ten counts. The rearrangement uses TRBV30 and TRBJ1-3; D is ambiguous. The CDR3 loop spans 10 amino acids. The germline V gene encodes CDR1 GTSNPN and CDR2 SVGIG (reference sequence). V was trimmed by 4 bases and J by 4 bases, leaving 2 bases between them. As DNA, the CDR3 is TGTGCCTGGATGGGAAACACCATATATTTT. It codes for CAWMGNTIYF.

The sample holds a few counts of this clonotype. A single base separates this from a much larger clone, so it may be a read error. The rearrangement joins TRBV6-2 or TRBV6-3 to TRBJ2-2; D call uncertain. V lost 5 bases and J lost 0, with 13 bases in between. The CDR3 spans 16 residues. Germline-derived CDR1 and CDR2 are MNHEY and SVGEGT. The CDR3 DNA is TGTGCCAGCAGTAACGACGGCCGCGCGAACACCGGGGAGCTGTTTTTT. Protein: CASSNDGRANTGELFF.

This chain links TRBV5-1 with TRBJ2-7; D gene ambiguous. The germline CDR1 and CDR2 sequences are SGHRS and YFSETQ. This CDR3 spans 16 amino acids. V was trimmed by 5 bases and J by 4 bases, leaving 22 bases between them. CDR3 protein: CASRNGVQAWVYEQYF. The CDR3 DNA is TGCGCCAGCAGAAACGGTGTGCAGGCATGGGTATACGAGCAGTACTTC.

V is TRBV29-1 and J is TRBJ2-7; D unresolved. The DNA end lines up better with TRBJ2-1; the J call may be wrong. The CDR3 has 14 residues. The germline gives CDR1 SQVTM, CDR2 ANQGSEA. CDR3 sequence reads: CSVEDQGSTYEQFF. CDR3 in DNA: TGCAGCGTTGAAGATCAAGGGTCCACCTACGAGCAGTTCTTC.

This clonotype was counted between two and nine times. The rearrangement joins TRBV20-1 to TRBJ2-5; TRBD2 matches 11 bases. V was clipped by 5 bases and J by 4 bases; unmatched bases: 6. The CDR3 has 14 amino acids. Germline V gene data show CDR1 as DFQATT and CDR2 as SNEGSKA (reference sequence). The CDR3 DNA reads as TGCAGTGCTGTAGCGGGAGGGAGAGGAGAGACCCAGTACTTC. This translates into CSAVAGGRGETQYF.

This clonotype was picked up a small number of times. The chain links TRBV18 to TRBJ2-7, with D tentatively TRBD1 (7 bases). CDR3 length equals 14 residues. V shed 3 bases and J shed 7 bases, with 16 bases lying between them. Germline CDR1 is KGHSH and CDR2 is LQKENI. The CDR3 here is CASSPQQGRREQYF. DNA of the CDR3: TGTGCCAGCTCACCCCAACAGGGGAGGAGGGAGCAGTACTTC.

This clonotype was detected many times. This chain connects TRBV3-1 to TRBJ1-1, with D hard to call. V was shortened by 4 bases and J by 10 bases, with 16 bases between the two germline ends. The germline CDR1 and CDR2 sequences are LGHDT and YNNKEL (reference sequence). The CDR3 is 13 amino acids. The CDR3 nucleotides read TGTGCCAGCAGCCCCGTAGGGCAGGTCCTAGCTTTCTTT. Translation: CASSPVGQVLAFF. Combining the CDR3 with reference TRBV3-1 and TRBJ1-1 gives the whole variable domain DTAVSQTPKYLVTQMGNDKSIKCEQNLGHDTMYWYKQDSKKFLKIMFSYNNKELIINETVPNRFSPKSPDKAHLNLHINSLELGDSAVYFCASSPVGQVLAFFGQGTRLTVV.

This clonotype was seen a handful of times. This rearrangement joins TRBV27 to TRBJ1-2; D is unclear. Per the germline V gene, CDR1 is MNHEY and CDR2 is SMNVEV (reference sequence). The ends were cut back, 0 bases at V and 2 bases at J, with 7 bases in the middle. The length of the CDR3 is 14 residues. The CDR3 nucleotides are TGTGCCAGCAGTTTATCGAGGCTGAACTATGGCTACACCTTC. This gives the protein CASSLSRLNYGYTF.